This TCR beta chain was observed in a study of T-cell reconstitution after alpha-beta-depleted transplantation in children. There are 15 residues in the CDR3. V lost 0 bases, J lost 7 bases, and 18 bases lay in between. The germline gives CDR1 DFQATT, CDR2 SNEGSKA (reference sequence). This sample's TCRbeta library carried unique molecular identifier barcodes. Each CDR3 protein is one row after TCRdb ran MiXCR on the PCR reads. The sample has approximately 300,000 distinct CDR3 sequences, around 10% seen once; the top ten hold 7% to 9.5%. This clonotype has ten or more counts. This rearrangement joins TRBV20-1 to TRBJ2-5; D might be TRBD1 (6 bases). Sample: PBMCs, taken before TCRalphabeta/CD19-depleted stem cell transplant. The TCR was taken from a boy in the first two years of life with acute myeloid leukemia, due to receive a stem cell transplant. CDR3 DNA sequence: TGCAGTGCTAGAGATCCGGGACACCTCCCAGGGACCCAGTACTTC. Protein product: CSARDPGHLPGTQYF.